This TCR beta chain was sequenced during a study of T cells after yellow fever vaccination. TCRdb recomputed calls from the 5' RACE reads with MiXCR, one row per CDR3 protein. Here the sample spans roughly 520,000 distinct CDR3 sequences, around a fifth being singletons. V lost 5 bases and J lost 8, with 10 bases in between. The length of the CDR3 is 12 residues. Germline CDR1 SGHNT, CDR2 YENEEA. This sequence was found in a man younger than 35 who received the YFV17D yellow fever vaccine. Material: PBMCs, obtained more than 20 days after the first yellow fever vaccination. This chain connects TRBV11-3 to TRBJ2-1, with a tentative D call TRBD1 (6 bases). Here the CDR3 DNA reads TGTGCCAGCAGCCAACAGGGTCATGAGCAGTTCTTC. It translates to CASSQQGHEQFF.